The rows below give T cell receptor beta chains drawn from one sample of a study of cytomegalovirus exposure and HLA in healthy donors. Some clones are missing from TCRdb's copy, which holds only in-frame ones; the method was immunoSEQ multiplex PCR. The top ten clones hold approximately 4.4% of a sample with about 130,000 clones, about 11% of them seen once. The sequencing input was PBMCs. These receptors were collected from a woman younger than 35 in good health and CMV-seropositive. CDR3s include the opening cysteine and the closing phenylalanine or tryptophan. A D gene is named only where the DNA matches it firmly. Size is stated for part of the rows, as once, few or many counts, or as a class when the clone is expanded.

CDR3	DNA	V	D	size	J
CASSPTAYEQYF	TGTGCCAGCTCACCAACGGCCTACGAGCAGTACTTC	TRBV18	-	-	TRBJ2-7
CASSPGMGTGRGNHEQFF	TGCGCCAGCAGCCCCGGAATGGGGACAGGGAGGGGGAACCATGAGCAGTTCTTC	TRBV4-1	TRBD1	once	TRBJ2-1
CASTRPGTNEKLFF	TGTGCCAGCACCCGACCAGGAACTAATGAAAAACTGTTTTTT	TRBV7-2	-	few	TRBJ1-4
CSVEGLAAGAYEQYF	TGCAGCGTTGAGGGGCTAGCGGCGGGGGCCTACGAGCAGTACTTC	TRBV29-1	TRBD2	few	TRBJ2-7
CASAYGGPKFF	TGTGCCAGCGCATACGGGGGGCCGAAGTTCTTC	TRBV28	-	once	TRBJ2-1
CAWSLGQGQPQHF	TGTGCCTGGTCATTGGGGCAGGGACAGCCCCAGCATTTT	TRBV30	-	few	TRBJ1-5
CASSYSVYGNTIYF	TGTGCCAGCAGTTATTCGGTGTATGGAAACACCATATATTTT	TRBV6-5	-	few	TRBJ1-3
CASSESVSENTEAFF	TGTGCCAGCAGTGAATCAGTCAGTGAGAACACTGAAGCTTTCTTT	TRBV6-1	-	-	TRBJ1-1
CASKGETGGKNIQYF	TGTGCCAGTAAAGGGGAGACAGGGGGTAAAAACATTCAGTACTTC	TRBV19	TRBD1	-	TRBJ2-4
CATEEEGTYNEQFF	TGTGCCACCGAAGAAGAGGGAACCTACAATGAGCAGTTCTTC	TRBV10-3	-	few	TRBJ2-1
CASSPGYKDYGYTF	TGTGCCAGCAGCCCGGGATATAAAGACTATGGCTACACCTTC	TRBV2	-	few	TRBJ1-2
CASSRQIEAFF	TGTGCCAGCAGTCGACAGATTGAAGCTTTCTTT	TRBV28	-	-	TRBJ1-1